This is a list of T cell receptor beta chains from one sample in a study of blood T cell repertoires in COVID-19. Sequenced by immunoSEQ multiplex PCR; TCRdb stores in-frame clones only, minus some. The table records around 160,000 clones, approximately 82% of them present only once. Sequenced: peripheral blood. These receptors came from a human donor with acute or convalescent COVID-19. The donor label of this sample is uncertain. Each CDR3 is given with its conserved first and last residue. Each record gives: J gene, clone size, V gene, D gene, CDR3 protein, CDR3 DNA. D genes are given only for firm matches. Clone size is stated in some rows and not others, as once, few, many or a class when expanded.

TRBJ1-2	NA	TRBV11-2	NA	CASSLAGSYGYTF	TGTGCCAGCAGCTTAGCCGGTTCCTATGGCTACACCTTC
TRBJ1-5	NA	TRBV6-2/TRBV6-3	NA	CASSLMADNQPQHF	TGTGCCAGCAGTTTAATGGCAGATAATCAGCCCCAGCATTTT
TRBJ2-3	NA	TRBV7-2	TRBD1	CASSLGQGASTQYF	TGTGCCAGCAGCTTAGGGCAGGGGGCTTCCACGCAGTATTTT
TRBJ2-7	once	TRBV4-1	NA	CASSQGPSSSYEQYF	TGCGCCAGCAGTCAAGGTCCTAGCTCCTCCTACGAGCAGTACTTC
TRBJ1-3	NA	TRBV10-3	NA	CAISDGSSGNTIYF	TGTGCCATCAGTGACGGGAGCTCTGGAAACACCATATATTTT
TRBJ2-3	once	TRBV9	TRBD1	CASSPSDRRTDTQYF	TGTGCCAGCAGCCCGTCGGACAGGAGGACAGATACGCAGTATTTT
TRBJ1-5	NA	TRBV19	TRBD1	CASNKGQSNQPQHF	TGTGCCAGTAATAAGGGACAGAGCAATCAGCCCCAGCATTTT
TRBJ1-3	NA	TRBV30	TRBD1	CAWSVQGQGSTIYF	TGTGCCTGGAGTGTACAGGGGCAAGGAAGCACCATATATTTT
TRBJ1-2	once	TRBV7-2	TRBD1	CASSLVGQTNYGYTF	TGTGCCAGCAGCTTAGTGGGACAGACTAACTATGGCTACACCTTC
TRBJ2-2	many	TRBV6-5	TRBD1	CATGTGGNTGELFF	TGTGCCACGGGGACAGGGGGCAACACCGGGGAGCTGTTTTTT
TRBJ2-1	NA	TRBV4-2	TRBD2	CASSQDQLAGSNEQFF	TGTGCCAGCAGCCAAGATCAACTAGCGGGGAGCAATGAGCAGTTCTTC
TRBJ2-7	NA	TRBV3-1/TRBV3-2	TRBD1	CASSQPGQGTYEQYF	TGTGCCAGCAGCCAACCGGGACAGGGGACCTACGAGCAGTACTTC
TRBJ2-3	NA	TRBV13	TRBD2	CASRQIGLAGSTDTQYF	TGTGCCAGCAGACAAATCGGACTAGCGGGATCCACAGATACGCAGTATTTT
TRBJ2-1	NA	TRBV2	NA	CASGTYNEQFF	TGTGCCAGCGGGACTTACAATGAGCAGTTCTTC
TRBJ1-1	NA	TRBV3-1/TRBV3-2	TRBD1	CASSRTDRKREAFF	TGTGCCAGCAGCCGGACGGACAGGAAGAGGGAAGCTTTCTTT
TRBJ2-5	NA	TRBV6-2/TRBV6-3	TRBD1	CASSTGQRGETQYF	TGTGCCAGCAGTACGGGACAGAGGGGAGAGACCCAGTACTTC
TRBJ1-5	once	TRBV2	TRBD1	CASSGTGGQRGNQPQHF	TGTGCCAGCAGTGGGACAGGGGGACAGCGAGGCAATCAGCCCCAGCATTTT
TRBJ1-6	once	TRBV11-1	NA	CASSPRQSSPLHF	TGTGCCAGCAGCCCTAGACAGTCTTCACCCCTCCACTTT
TRBJ2-2	NA	TRBV2	NA	CASGRRDNPGELFF	TGTGCCAGCGGTCGCAGGGATAACCCCGGGGAGCTGTTTTTT
TRBJ1-4	NA	TRBV5-6	TRBD1	CASSLESRGQVIF	TGTGCCAGCAGCTTGGAGAGTAGGGGACAGGTGATTTTT
TRBJ1-2	NA	TRBV19	TRBD1	CASRTPGQGYGYTF	TGTGCCAGTAGAACTCCGGGACAGGGGTATGGCTACACCTTC
TRBJ1-2	NA	TRBV25-1	TRBD1	CASSGRGQGRLNGYTF	TGTGCCAGCAGTGGTCGCGGACAGGGGAGGTTGAATGGCTACACCTTC
TRBJ1-2	NA	TRBV18	NA	CASSSRVDTNYGYTF	TGTGCCAGCTCATCGAGGGTCGATACTAACTATGGCTACACCTTC
TRBJ2-1	NA	TRBV18	TRBD2	CASSPPIQRGANEQFF	TGTGCCAGCTCACCACCGATTCAGCGGGGGGCCAATGAGCAGTTCTTC
TRBJ2-7	NA	TRBV20-1	TRBD1	CSASPGGTGDYEQYF	TGCAGTGCTAGTCCTGGCGGGACAGGCGACTACGAGCAGTACTTC
TRBJ1-2	NA	TRBV19	NA	CASSIIDRSGGYTF	TGTGCCAGTAGTATCATCGACAGGTCGGGTGGCTACACCTTC
TRBJ1-3	once	TRBV19	NA	CASSAGSSGNTIYF	TGTGCCAGTAGTGCCGGGAGCTCTGGAAACACCATATATTTT
TRBJ2-1	NA	TRBV19	TRBD1	CASSILQGTQFF	TGTGCCAGTAGTATACTACAGGGGACGCAGTTCTTC
TRBJ2-3	NA	TRBV7-8	TRBD2	CASSFAGGHTDTQYF	TGTGCCAGCAGCTTTGCGGGGGGACACACAGATACGCAGTATTTT
TRBJ1-5	few	TRBV7-2	TRBD1	CASSLGGQAYSNQPQHF	TGTGCCAGCAGCTTAGGGGGACAGGCTTATAGCAATCAGCCCCAGCATTTT
TRBJ1-5	NA	TRBV2	NA	CASTGARQPQHF	TGTGCCAGCACTGGGGCGCGGCAGCCCCAGCATTTT
TRBJ2-5	NA	TRBV7-3	NA	CASSSGGVGTQYF	TGTGCCAGCAGCTCTGGCGGGGTGGGGACCCAGTACTTC
TRBJ2-1	NA	TRBV4-1	NA	CASSQNRNEQFF	TGCGCCAGCAGCCAAAACAGGAATGAGCAGTTCTTC
TRBJ1-1	once	TRBV11-2	TRBD1	CASSRGGGAGTEAFF	TGTGCCAGCAGCCGAGGAGGGGGCGCGGGTACTGAAGCTTTCTTT
TRBJ2-7	once	TRBV10-2	TRBD2	CASSDSGGSYEQYF	TGCGCCAGCAGTGATAGCGGGGGCTCCTACGAGCAGTACTTC
TRBJ1-4	few	TRBV4-3	TRBD1	CASSQEGQGHEKLFF	TGCGCCAGCAGCCAAGAGGGACAGGGCCATGAAAAACTGTTTTTT
TRBJ2-7	NA	TRBV19	TRBD1	CASSIGGGTGANEQYF	TGTGCCAGTAGTATAGGGGGAGGGACAGGGGCCAACGAGCAGTACTTC
TRBJ2-2	NA	TRBV3-1/TRBV3-2	NA	CASSQGVAGTGELFF	TGTGCCAGCAGCCAAGGGGTAGCCGGGACCGGGGAGCTGTTTTTT